The clone carrying this TCR beta chain was counted between two and nine times. Its antigen is as yet unknown. Per the germline V gene, CDR1 is LGHDT and CDR2 is YNNKEL (reference sequence). Trimming cost V 4 bases and J 4 bases; bases outside gene matches: 6. The CDR3 covers 15 residues. From RNA transcripts, TCR beta CDR3 regions were amplified. Primed by the HTBI set, a first-round RT-PCR was run on the TCR CDR3. TCRdb passed the multiplex PCR reads through MiXCR, listing each CDR3 protein once. This sample carries 360,000 or so distinct CDR3 sequences, about 15% of them seen once, and the ten largest clones take 15% to 20%. This record comes from a study of T cells in Graves' hyperthyroidism and ophthalmopathy. The cohort's ophthalmopathy patients, a group with duration under 3 months, had a Clinical Activity Score of at least 3 and a NOSPECS grade of at least 4. The diagnoses drew upon clinical symptoms, serum thyroxine and TRAb, thyroid ultrasound and orbital computed tomography.

Study-wide points: In the blood, most expanded thyroid clonotypes above 0.001 appeared as well. A model of 13 V-J features distinguished ophthalmopathy from stable hyperthyroidism.

This receptor was identified in a woman aged 55-69 years with Graves' ophthalmopathy. This chain uses TRBV3-1 with TRBJ2-3; 9 bases match TRBD2. The sequencing sample was made of blood. CDR3 DNA: TGTGCCAGCAGCCTCGAGGCGGGAGGGTCAGATACGCAGTATTTT. Translating gives CASSLEAGGSDTQYF.